This T cell receptor beta chain was captured in a study of blood T cells in healthy people across ages. Findings of the study overall: Estimates of diversity drawn from one million T cells were considered underestimates. Donor CMV infection status was unknown, possibly confounding age-related changes in expanded clonotypes.

CDR1 and CDR2 (germline): SQVTM, ANQGSEA. CDR3 length equals 11 residues. PBMCs numbering at least 7 million were isolated per sample. Alongside a J-beta primer mix, a sample-barcoded 5' primer served in a second PCR lasting roughly 7 to 11 cycles. The study obtained at least 2.5 million CDR3-containing paired-end reads from every sample. TCRdb reprocessed the 5' RACE reads via MiXCR and lists one record per CDR3 protein. The sample consists of 600,000 to 1,000,000 distinct CDR3 sequences, 58% of them appearing once. Notes on this clonotype: The antigen is not known.

The clonotype was recovered from a man aged 30-40 years in good health. What was sequenced was blood. The chain uses TRBV29-1 and TRBJ2-5, with D perhaps TRBD2 (5 bases). The J call may be incorrect, as the DNA end agrees better with TRBJ2-7. The CDR3 DNA sequence: TGCAGCGTTTTAGAGGGCTGCGAGCAGTACTTC. It is translated as CSVLEGCEQYF.